The present T cell receptor (beta chain) was sequenced within a study of long-term antiretroviral therapy in people with HIV (dated by TCRdb to between 2021 and 2024). For context, the study as a whole: The earliest samples were collected approximately a decade before the 2015 WHO recommendation for immediate ART, a period when ART was typically delayed until CD4 counts fell. A retrospective serial study tested whether ART initiation and durable HIV suppression were associated with changes in peripheral blood TRB repertoire composition and diversity. A total of about 180 cryopreserved PBMC samples were contributed to the cohort by 30 adults with confirmed HIV infection, with samples collected serially over a mean of around 6 years (range 1-12). Of the roughly 30 participants with HIV, approximately 11 were female. Test extractions of a monoclonal T-cell line alongside approximately 36 polyclonal samples showed no cross-contamination during QIAcube processing. Results and caveats for the whole study, not just this receptor: The samples were dated from about 2003 to 2018, and the ART regimens that were used may be less effective than current ART regimens. Expanded TRB clones identified before ART initiation dominated the repertoire across all time points, though the dominance fluctuated and decreased in many PLHIV after ART. Because pre-ART samples had limited cell numbers, unsorted PBMC were profiled rather than sorted CD4+ and CD8+ T cells. Starting ART was linked to a significant rise in TRB diversity, yet even after long-term ART the diversity remained significantly lower than in transplant donor controls. CDR3 length ranges in HIV repertoires were narrower than in controls, and network structure suggested an antigen-experienced repertoire with only a slight naive shift after ART. Since PBMC availability was limited, sequencing covered only the TCR beta chain, with no alpha chain pairing. Inferences about post-ART repertoire changes are limited because no data were available on ART adherence, viral resistance or therapy changes.

The immunoSEQ hsTCRB v3.0 assay was used at survey level resolution for TRB variable region sequencing. The targeted TRB sequencing depth was about 40,000-55,000 T-cell genomes per sample. Pooled TRB libraries were sequenced on an Illumina MiSeq with a v3 150-cycle kit. In the source study's methods: Repertoire analysis was performed in R inside a reproducible Nextflow workflow that covered QC, data transformation and analysis. LymphoSeq2, an R package for AIRR-Seq data exploration, was used to implement custom analyses. Four samples yielding fewer than 5000 total TRB sequences were excluded, leaving approximately 190 analyzed HIV repertoires. Among the approximately 190 retained HIV repertoires, 55 to 65 were collected before ART initiation and approximately 130 were collected after ART initiation. Repertoires were downsampled to 5000 TRB nucleotide sequences, with summary statistics averaged over 100 downsampling iterations. TRB sequences were retained for analysis only if CDR3 regions of at least seven amino acids were present. A Shannon entropy-derived clonality score and the Gini coefficient were used to measure diversity. In the repertoire networks, any two of the top 5000 CDR3 amino acid sequences were linked whenever the two sequences differed by an edit distance of one. For TRB CDR3 amino acid sequences, GLIPH2 was used to predict antigen specificity groups and MHC restriction. CDR3 amino acid sequences were matched against VDJdb and McPAS-TCR to flag known CMV, EBV, HIV or tissue antigen associations. Pre-ART, post-ART and control groups were compared with Wilcoxon signed-rank tests and Holm-Bonferroni correction. Not all clones reach the TCRdb copy of this immuneACCESS table, which keeps in-frame sequences only. Checked studies attribute under half of the gap to unresolved V genes and leave the rest unexplained. The V and J calls and clone size were taken over from that table, and D and trimming were inferred from the DNA. The sample data list almost 20,000 clones, and 80% of these were observed just once. The ten largest clones represent approximately 12% of the sample.

To be included, a participant needed at least one PBMC sample from before ART initiation plus at least two post-ART samples. Treatment was received in the United States of America by all participants with HIV. Cryopreserved samples of about 0.95-11 million PBMC were thawed and washed before DNA extraction. At the time of the earliest PBMC sample, participants with HIV were aged between roughly 20 and 55 years. PBMC samples from each participant spanned 1-4 timepoints before ART initiation and 2-8 timepoints after ART initiation, with a median of 7 samples. Serial HIV viral load, CD4+ T-cell count, ART history and demographic data were obtained for every participant. A Qiagen kit on a QIAcube was used to extract genomic DNA from unsorted PBMC, with samples processed in batches of 12. Reading the germline V gene (reference sequence) gives CDR1 SGHNT and CDR2 YYREEE. V is clipped by 4 bases and J by 6 bases, and the sequence between their germline boundaries is 11 bases long. CDR3 length: 12 amino acids, cysteine to phenylalanine. Of all the DNA, just the CDR3 is kept, 36 bases in frame from base 1.

Note on this clone: Its specific antigen is unknown. Base qualities are missing; no much larger clone stands one base away.

The source was unsorted PBMCs, collected 0.2 years after starting antiretroviral therapy. The source of this sequence is a woman aged 40-49 years with HIV. In this chain, TRBV5-4 is recombined with TRBJ2-7; the D gene is possibly TRBD1 or TRBD2, with 5 bases matching each. The CDR3 protein sequence reads: CASSLSGTEQYF. The DNA sequence is given as TGTGCCAGCAGCCTTTCCGGGACCGAGCAGTACTTC.